Described below is a single T cell receptor beta chain sequence and its context. This sample was taken from a study of blood T cell repertoires in COVID-19. Study-level information: The analysed material was cDNA or gDNA that came from T cells, B-cell-depleted T cells, or PBMCs.

Categorization into cohorts depended on clinical history that participants reported. Here immunoSEQ multiplex PCR was the method, and the copy in TCRdb shows in-frame clones only, minus some. The sample holds 200,000 to 250,000 clones, roughly four fifths seen once. Germline-derived CDR1 and CDR2 are MNHNS and SASEGT. CDR3 size: 12 residues. V shed 2 bases and J shed 4 bases, with 5 bases lying between them. The sequence came from a man between 40 and 49 years old who had recovered from COVID-19. This chain uses TRBV6-1 with TRBJ1-2; D call uncertain. The sequencing sample was made of PBMCs or T cells enriched from blood (not recorded which). The CDR3 DNA follows: TGTGCCAGCAGTGAACCTCCCTATGGCTACACCTTC. Translation gives CASSEPPYGYTF.